This T cell receptor (beta chain) was captured in a study of Ad26.COV2.S vaccination and SARS-CoV-2 variants. This clone came up a few times. The CDR3 consists of 15 residues. Germline CDR1 is LGHNA and CDR2 is YSLEER. V shed 1 base and J shed 0 bases, with 9 bases lying between them. Documented treatment: 15 to 20 received Ad26.COV2.S at low or high dose, single or two shots; about five received placebo; per-sample allocation not given. After the first vaccine or placebo injection, samples were drawn on day 63. The data were produced by immunoSEQ multiplex PCR, yet TCRdb's version contains in-frame clones alone and is incomplete. Among about 420,000 clones, approximately 88% were seen once, and the ten largest hold 3.6%.

The clonotype was recovered from a person aged 18-60 years who received the Ad26.COV2.S COVID-19 vaccine or a placebo. The material was peripheral blood, obtained in a trial of Ad26.COV2.S vaccine versus placebo. The chain is built from TRBV4-3 and TRBJ1-1, with D possibly TRBD1 on 6 matching bases. The CDR3 reads CASSQVGQMNTEAFF. The CDR3 DNA is TGCGCCAGCAGCCAAGTTGGACAGATGAACACTGAAGCTTTCTTT.